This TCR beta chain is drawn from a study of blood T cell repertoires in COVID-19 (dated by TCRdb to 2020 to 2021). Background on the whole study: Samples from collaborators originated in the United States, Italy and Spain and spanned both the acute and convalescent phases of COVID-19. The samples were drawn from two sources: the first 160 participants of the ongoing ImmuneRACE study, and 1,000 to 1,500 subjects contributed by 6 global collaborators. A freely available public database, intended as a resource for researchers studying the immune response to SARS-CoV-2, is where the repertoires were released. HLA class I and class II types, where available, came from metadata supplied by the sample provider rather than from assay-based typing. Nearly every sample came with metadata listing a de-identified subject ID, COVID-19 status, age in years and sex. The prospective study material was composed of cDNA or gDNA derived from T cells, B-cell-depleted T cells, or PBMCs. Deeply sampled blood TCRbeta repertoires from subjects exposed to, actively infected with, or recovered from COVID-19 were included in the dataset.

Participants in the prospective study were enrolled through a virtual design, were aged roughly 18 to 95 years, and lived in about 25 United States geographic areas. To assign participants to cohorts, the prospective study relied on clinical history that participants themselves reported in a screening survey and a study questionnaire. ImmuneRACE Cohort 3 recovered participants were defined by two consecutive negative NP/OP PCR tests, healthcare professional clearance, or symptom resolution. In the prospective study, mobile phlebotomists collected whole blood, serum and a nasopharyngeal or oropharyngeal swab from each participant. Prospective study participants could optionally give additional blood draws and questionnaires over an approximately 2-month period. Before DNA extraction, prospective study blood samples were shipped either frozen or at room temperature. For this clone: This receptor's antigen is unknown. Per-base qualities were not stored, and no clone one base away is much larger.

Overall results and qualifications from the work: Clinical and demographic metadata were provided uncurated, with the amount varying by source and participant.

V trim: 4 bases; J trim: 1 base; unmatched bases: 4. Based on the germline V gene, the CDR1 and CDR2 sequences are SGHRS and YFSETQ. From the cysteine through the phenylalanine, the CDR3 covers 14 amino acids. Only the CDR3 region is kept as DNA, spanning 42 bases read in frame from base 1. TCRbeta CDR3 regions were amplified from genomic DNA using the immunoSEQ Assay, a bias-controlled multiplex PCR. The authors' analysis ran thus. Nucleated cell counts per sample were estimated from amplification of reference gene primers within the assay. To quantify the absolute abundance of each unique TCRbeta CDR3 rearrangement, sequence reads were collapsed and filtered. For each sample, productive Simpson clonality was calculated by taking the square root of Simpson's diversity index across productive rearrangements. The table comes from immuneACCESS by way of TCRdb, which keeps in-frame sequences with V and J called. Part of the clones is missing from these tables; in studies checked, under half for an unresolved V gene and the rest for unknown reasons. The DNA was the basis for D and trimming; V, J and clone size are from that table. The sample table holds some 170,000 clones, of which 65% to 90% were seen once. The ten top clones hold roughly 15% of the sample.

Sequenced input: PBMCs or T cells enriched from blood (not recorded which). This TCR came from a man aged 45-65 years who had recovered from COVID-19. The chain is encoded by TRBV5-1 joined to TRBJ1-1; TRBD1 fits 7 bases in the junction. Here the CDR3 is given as CASSHGTENTEAFF. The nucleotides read TGCGCCAGCAGCCATGGGACAGAGAACACTGAAGCTTTCTTT.